This T cell receptor beta chain was found in a study of Graves' ophthalmopathy and Graves' hyperthyroidism listed by TCRdb under 2018. Broadly, across the study: Peripheral blood was collected at initial diagnosis, prior to any treatment. The study used signatures of the TCR beta repertoire to tell Graves' ophthalmopathy apart from Graves' hyperthyroidism and to predict which patients would progress to ophthalmopathy. In total, 135 blood samples were TCR-sequenced: 43 ophthalmopathy, roughly 80 hyperthyroidism and approximately 17 hyperthyroidism-to-ophthalmopathy patients. Following sample collection, hyperthyroidism patients were given methimazole at a starting dose of 30 mg daily, and ophthalmopathy patients were given high-dose intravenous methylprednisolone. To explore V-J signatures that separate ophthalmopathy from hyperthyroidism, a discovery set of more than 95 patients was enrolled, consisting of about 45 with ophthalmopathy and roughly 59 with stable hyperthyroidism. The independent validation cohort included some 19 hyperthyroidism patients plus 17 patients who later progressed from hyperthyroidism to ophthalmopathy. In roughly 6 hyperthyroidism patients, the T-cell repertoires found in thyroid tissue were compared with those found in blood.

This clonotype was seen ten or more times. Which antigen it targets is not known. Qualities for individual bases were not recorded, and no much larger clone is one base off. For repertoire sequencing, the TCR beta CDR3 regions were amplified from RNA transcripts. HTBI primers and the Qiagen OneStep RT-PCR kit were used in a first-round RT-PCR, which was followed by a second-round multiplex PCR, size selection and purification. Sequencing of the libraries was carried out on an Illumina HiSeq2000 in paired-end mode with 100 bp reads. The original pipeline was this. SOAPnuke was used for read processing, and reads with adapters, uncalled bases, a mean Phred below 15, or no exact constant-primer or identifier match were discarded. COPE v1.2.5 was used to merge high-quality paired reads. Each unique nucleotide sequence was defined as a clonotype, and clonotypes were aligned to IMGT TRB V, D and J references with MiTCR v1.1. Only V-J combinations with frequency above 0.0001 were analysed, covering approximately 99% of repertoires. For each V-J combination, a TCR clonal expansion and chaos score was defined as F50 clonal expansion divided by the chaos observed in the TCRdist matrix. Welch's t-statistics and random forest were used to reduce features to about a dozen V-J combinations, which were fed into a naive Bayes classifier. The Morisita-Horn index was used to measure how similar the thyroid and blood repertoires were. TCRdb reran the public reads through fastp at Q25 and MiXCR, keeping productive beta chains. A single entry per CDR3 protein holds the most common genes and DNA from its merged rows. The V and J calls and clone size come from TCRdb's table, not from the authors' own analysis. The sample records around 40,000 distinct CDR3 sequences, roughly half of which are singletons. The top ten hold less than 20% of the sample.

The CDR3 holds 15 amino acids from the cysteine to the valine. CDR3 DNA only is kept here, 45 bases in frame from base 1. V loses 0 bases of germline sequence and J loses 3 bases, and the interval between the two ends is 12 bases. From a lookup of the germline V gene, CDR1 and CDR2 are MRHNA and SNTAGT. Ophthalmopathy patients were characterized by moderately to severely active disease, a Clinical Activity Score of at least 3, a NOSPECS grade of at least 4, and a disease duration under 3 months. Patients with other autoimmune diseases, uncontrolled infections, pregnancy or lactation were excluded. Clinical symptoms, serum thyroxine, TRAb, thyroid ultrasound and orbital computed tomography were used for diagnosis. PBMCs were isolated from about 9 ml of fresh peripheral blood by Ficoll-Paque density gradient centrifugation. Trizol reagent was used to extract the total RNA, and its quality was then checked on an Agilent 2100 Bioanalyzer.

What the authors observed across the whole study: The 13-signature model separated ophthalmopathy from stable hyperthyroidism with approximately 90% sensitivity and around 81% specificity in cross-validation, and 80%/75% in the test set. Most expanded thyroid clonotypes with a frequency above 0.001 also appeared in blood, which suggests that blood repertoires may reflect the immune response in the thyroid. In validation, the model predicted ophthalmopathy progression with less than 71% sensitivity and 72.22% specificity; approximately 12 predicted patients were CT-confirmed with GO in a median of 6.5 months. No statistical method was used to predetermine the sample size, and group allocation was not hidden from the investigators.

The sequence derives from an adult man with Graves' ophthalmopathy. Sequenced material: peripheral blood. Here the chain combines TRBV6-4 and TRBJ2-7, with TRBD2 perhaps the D gene, on 5 matching bases. Here the CDR3 is given as CASSDSRAQLYEQYV. The nucleotide sequence reads as follows: TGTGCCAGCAGTGACTCGAGGGCACAACTCTACGAGCAGTACGTC.